Listed here are 6 T cell receptor beta chains from one sample, sequenced in a study of T-cell reconstitution after alpha-beta-depleted transplantation in children. Preparation of the TCRbeta library involved a method that used unique molecular identifiers. TCRdb recomputed calls from the PCR reads with MiXCR, one row per CDR3 protein. The table includes just over 200,000 distinct CDR3 sequences, 7.5% to 9.5% detected once. The sample here was PBMCs, mostly from graft donor cells, taken 360 days after TCRalphabeta/CD19-depleted stem cell transplant. The receptor source for this set is a male patient aged 2-9 years who had a stem cell transplant for acute myeloid leukemia, so the T cells may come from the graft donor.

Many counts were recorded for this clonotype. The chain recombines TRBV12-3 or TRBV12-4 with TRBJ2-3; D is unclear. The ends were cut back, 2 bases at V and 1 base at J, with 7 bases in the middle. This CDR3 is 14 amino acids long. The CDR3 DNA follows: TGTGCCAGCAGTTTACAGGACGGCACAGATACGCAGTATTTT. Translation: CASSLQDGTDTQYF.

This clonotype has more than one count but fewer than ten. V usage is TRBV5-1 and J usage is TRBJ2-5, with 12 positions matching TRBD2. CDR3 length: 17 residues. The junction had 7 bases not matched to a gene; V was cut back by 0 bases and J by 4 bases. The germline CDR1 and CDR2 sequences are SGHRS and YFSETQ. This chain's CDR3 is CASSLERLAGAGETQYF. The CDR3 DNA reads as TGCGCCAGCAGCTTGGAGCGACTAGCGGGGGCTGGAGAGACCCAGTACTTC.

There are a few counts of this clonotype. V usage is TRBV10-3 and J usage is TRBJ2-1; weak D call: TRBD2 (7 bases). V lost 4 bases and J lost 4, with 11 bases in between. Germline assignment: CDR1 ENHRY and CDR2 SYGVKD. This CDR3 is 14 amino acids long. CDR3 protein: CAISGGGGYNEQFF. The CDR3 nucleotides are TGTGCCATCAGTGGCGGGGGCGGGTACAATGAGCAGTTCTTC.

This clonotype showed up many times. The chain combines TRBV7-2 with TRBJ2-1, with 8 bases aligning to TRBD2. CDR3 length equals 16 residues. Germline V CDR1 and CDR2: SGHTA, FQGNSA. Germline trimming cut 1 base from V and 6 bases from J; bases unmatched to any gene: 8. The CDR3 sequence: CASSLVGGLGGNEQFF. The CDR3 coding sequence is TGTGCCAGCAGCTTAGTGGGGGGACTAGGGGGCAATGAGCAGTTCTTC. Drawing the rest from reference TRBV7-2 and TRBJ2-1, the complete variable domain is GAGVSQSPSNKVTEKGKDVELRCDPISGHTALYWYRQSLGQGLEFLIYFQGNSAPDKSGLPSDRFSAERTGGSVSTLTIQRTQQEDSAVYLCASSLVGGLGGNEQFFGPGTRLTVL.

This chain connects TRBV5-1 to TRBJ2-2; a weak D match, TRBD2 (6 bases). Per germline, CDR1 SGHRS and CDR2 YFSETQ. This CDR3 contains 16 residues. V was pared by 0 bases and J by 1 base, with 10 bases between. The CDR3 is CASSLEGRGNTGELFF. The CDR3 DNA follows: TGCGCCAGCAGCTTGGAGGGGCGGGGGAACACCGGGGAGCTGTTTTTT.

This chain links TRBV3-1 with TRBJ2-7; D call uncertain. Trimming left V 10 bases short and J 3 bases short, with 22 bases between. The CDR3 covers 15 residues. CDR1 and CDR2 (germline): LGHDT, YNNKEL (reference sequence). CDR3 sequence reads: CATTPFLTDLYEQYF. The DNA for the CDR3 is TGTGCCACCACCCCCTTCCTCACGGACCTCTACGAGCAGTACTTC.